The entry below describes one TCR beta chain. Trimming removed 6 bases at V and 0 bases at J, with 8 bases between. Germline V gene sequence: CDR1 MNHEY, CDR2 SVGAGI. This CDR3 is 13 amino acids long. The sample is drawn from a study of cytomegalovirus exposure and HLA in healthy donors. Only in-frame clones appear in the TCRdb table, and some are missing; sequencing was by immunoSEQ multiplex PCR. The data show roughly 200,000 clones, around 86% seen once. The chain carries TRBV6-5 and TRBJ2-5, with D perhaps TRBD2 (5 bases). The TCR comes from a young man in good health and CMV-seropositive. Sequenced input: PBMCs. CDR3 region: CASSQDYQETQYF. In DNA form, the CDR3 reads TGTGCCAGCAGCCAGGACTACCAAGAGACCCAGTACTTC.